The 17 T cell receptor beta chains below all came from one sample that was sequenced in a study of blood T cell repertoires in COVID-19. Measured with immunoSEQ multiplex PCR; TCRdb has only the in-frame clones, and not every one. The sample records approximately 280,000 clones, 85% being singletons. Sequenced input: PBMCs or T cells enriched from blood (not recorded which). All receptors come from a woman in her forties or fifties who had recovered from COVID-19.

This sequence joins TRBV27 and TRBJ2-3; 7 nucleotides align to TRBD2. The CDR3 contains 18 residues. The junction had 15 bases not matched to a gene; V was cut back by 6 bases and J by 0 bases. Per the germline V gene, CDR1 is MNHEY and CDR2 is SMNVEV (reference sequence). CDR3 sequence: CASSLGLADLSSTDTQYF. The DNA for the CDR3 is TGTGCCAGCAGCCTCGGGCTAGCGGACTTATCTAGCACAGATACGCAGTATTTT.

The chain joins TRBV5-1 to TRBJ2-7; 7 bases align to TRBD2. The germline V gene encodes CDR1 SGHRS and CDR2 YFSETQ. V dropped 0 bases and J dropped 2; count of bases not matched to a gene: 5. CDR3 size: 15 residues. CDR3 DNA: TGCGCCAGCAGCTTGGAGTCTAGCGGAACCTACGAGCAGTACTTC. Translation gives CASSLESSGTYEQYF.

The chain couples TRBV5-5 to TRBJ2-7; 7 positions agree with TRBD1. The CDR3 consists of 14 residues. Losses at the gene ends were 6 bases for V and 3 bases for J; bases not matched to a gene: 9. Germline CDR1 and CDR2: SGHKS and YYEKEE (reference sequence). The CDR3 is CASTYRTGHYEQYF. The CDR3 coding sequence is TGTGCCAGCACTTACCGGACAGGACACTACGAGCAGTACTTC.

The chain couples TRBV5-6 to TRBJ2-3; TRBD2 matches at 10 bases. CDR1 and CDR2 from the germline V gene are SGHDT and YYEEEE. V was pared by 5 bases and J by 3 bases, with 15 bases of the junction left unmatched. The CDR3 length is 18 residues. CDR3 coding DNA: TGTGCCAGCAGTTTCGACCGGACTAGCGGTTTAGGAACAGATACGCAGTATTTT. It specifies CASSFDRTSGLGTDTQYF.

The genes are TRBV15 and TRBJ2-7; D is possibly TRBD2 (6 bases). V lost 4 bases and J 2 bases, leaving 12 bases between the germline ends. The CDR3 is 14 amino acids. CDR1 and CDR2 from the germline V gene are LNHNV and YYDKDF (reference sequence). CDR3 protein: CATSIGRSTYEQYF. For the CDR3, the DNA is TGTGCCACCAGCATTGGGAGGAGCACCTACGAGCAGTACTTC.

Comments on this clone: The sample holds other DNA sequences that translate to the same CDR3. This rearrangement joins TRBV5-1 to TRBJ2-5; D is possibly TRBD2 (5 bases). The length of the CDR3 is 13 residues. Looked up from germline, CDR1 is SGHRS and CDR2 is YFSETQ. V was shortened by 2 bases and J by 2 bases, with 7 bases between the two germline ends. The CDR3 loop is CASSFGGQETQYF. In DNA, the CDR3 is TGCGCCAGCAGCTTTGGAGGACAAGAGACCCAGTACTTC.

The V gene is TRBV19, the J gene TRBJ1-1; D is possibly TRBD1 (5 bases). The V gene lost 5 bases and the J gene lost 1 base, with 14 bases spanning the gap. Germline V gives CDR1 LNHDA, CDR2 SQIVND (reference sequence). There are 15 residues in the CDR3. The CDR3 DNA is TGTGCCAGTAGTCCCAATTGGGGCGGGAACACTGAAGCTTTCTTT. It yields the protein CASSPNWGGNTEAFF.

CDR3 region: CASSASSYNEQFF. The CDR3 nucleotides are TGTGCCAGTAGCGCTAGCTCCTACAATGAGCAGTTCTTC. V and J are TRBV19 and TRBJ2-1; the D is unclear. The V end lost 6 bases, the J end lost 0 bases, and 6 bases lay between the germline ends. This CDR3 has 13 amino acids. CDR1 and CDR2 from the germline V gene are LNHDA and SQIVND (reference sequence).

The table lists this clone with a few counts. V usage is TRBV10-3 and J usage is TRBJ1-2; TRBD1 is a possible D gene (6 bases). The CDR3 is 15 residues long. Per the germline V gene, CDR1 is ENHRY and CDR2 is SYGVKD. Trimming took off 6 bases at V and 0 bases at J, with 14 bases between the two ends. This chain's CDR3 is CAISLRDITNYGYTF. CDR3 nucleotides: TGTGCCATCAGCCTCCGGGACATTACTAACTATGGCTACACCTTC.

V gene TRBV6-5 combines with J gene TRBJ2-5, with unresolved D. Germline CDR1 MNHEY, CDR2 SVGAGI. Trimming removed 6 bases at V and 4 bases at J, with 12 bases between. The CDR3 runs to 13 residues. DNA for the CDR3: TGTGCCAGCAGGCTCTCGGGTGTAGAGACCCAGTACTTC. This encodes CASRLSGVETQYF.

The rearrangement uses TRBV6-2 or TRBV6-3 and TRBJ1-5, with 8 bases aligning to TRBD1. Trimming removed 3 bases from V and 6 bases from J; junction bases left unmatched: 10. The CDR3 sequence is 16 residues long. The germline V gene encodes CDR1 MNHEY and CDR2 SVGEGT. This CDR3 is CASSYPNRGMGQPQHF. In DNA form, the CDR3 reads TGTGCCAGCAGTTATCCCAACAGGGGGATGGGTCAGCCCCAGCATTTT.

The genes are TRBV5-1 and TRBJ2-5; D might be TRBD1 (5 bases). Germline CDR1 SGHRS, CDR2 YFSETQ. Trimming removed 1 base at V and 4 bases at J, with 11 bases between. The CDR3 is made up of 14 amino acids. The CDR3 reads CASSLSDQGETQYF. As DNA, the CDR3 is TGCGCCAGCAGCTTGTCGGATCAGGGAGAGACCCAGTACTTC.

The rearrangement links TRBV19 to TRBJ1-1; 7 nucleotides agree with TRBD1. The CDR3 covers 13 residues. Germline V gene sequence: CDR1 LNHDA, CDR2 SQIVND (reference sequence). Trimming at V came to 7 bases and at J to 5 bases, leaving 7 bases not matched to a gene. CDR3 sequence reads: CASNDRVGTEAFF. The CDR3 nucleotides read TGTGCCAGTAACGACAGGGTCGGAACTGAAGCTTTCTTT.

This clone came up once. The chain employs TRBV2 and TRBJ1-5; D unclear. Trimming left V 3 bases short and J 0 bases short, with 9 bases between. The CDR3 sequence is 15 residues long. Germline V gene lookup returns CDR1 SNHLY and CDR2 FYNNEI. DNA of the CDR3: TGTGCCAGCAGTGATATGAGGGCTAGCAATCAGCCCCAGCATTTT. It translates to CASSDMRASNQPQHF.

J is TRBJ2-7 and V is TRBV7-8; 10 positions agree with TRBD1. The CDR3 is made up of 16 amino acids. Trimming took 3 bases from V and 0 from J; bases not matched to a gene: 5. From germline, CDR1 is SGHVS and CDR2 FQNEAQ. CDR3 in amino acids: CASSLGTGVSSYEQYF. CDR3 nucleotide sequence: TGTGCCAGCAGCTTGGGGACAGGGGTAAGCTCCTACGAGCAGTACTTC.

About this clone itself: The junction shows a germline mismatch at one end, possibly a read error. V and J are TRBV6-6 and TRBJ1-2; D might be TRBD1 (6 bases). Looked up from germline, CDR1 is MNHNY and CDR2 is SVGAGI (reference sequence). The CDR3 runs to 15 residues. This chain's CDR3 is CATSRQDRGDYGYTF. The CDR3 nucleotides are TGTGCCACCAGTCGACAGGACAGAGGGGACTATGGCTACACCTTC.

The V call is TRBV3-1 (or the pseudogene TRBV3-2), the J call TRBJ2-4; D might be TRBD2 (5 bases). V was pared by 1 base and J by 0 bases, with 10 bases between. Germline CDR1 and CDR2: LGHDT and YNNKEL (reference sequence). This CDR3 has 16 amino acids. CDR3: CASSQGGAGAKNIQYF. The CDR3 bases are TGTGCCAGCAGCCAAGGAGGTGCGGGAGCCAAAAACATTCAGTACTTC.